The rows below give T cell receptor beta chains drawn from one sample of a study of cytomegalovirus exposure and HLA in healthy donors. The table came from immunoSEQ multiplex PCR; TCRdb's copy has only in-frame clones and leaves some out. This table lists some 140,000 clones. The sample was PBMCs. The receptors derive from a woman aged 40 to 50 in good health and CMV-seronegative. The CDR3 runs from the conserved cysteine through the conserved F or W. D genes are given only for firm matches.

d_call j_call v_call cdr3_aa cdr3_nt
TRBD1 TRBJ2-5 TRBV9 CASSVGQGEEETQYF TGTGCCAGCAGCGTTGGACAGGGGGAGGAGGAGACCCAGTACTTC
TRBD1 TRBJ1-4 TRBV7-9 CASSLGDRGNEKLFF TGTGCCAGCAGCCTGGGGGACAGGGGAAATGAAAAACTGTTTTTT
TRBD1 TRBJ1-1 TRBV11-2 CASSRMGTGPNTEAFF TGTGCCAGCAGCCGGATGGGGACAGGGCCAAACACTGAAGCTTTCTTT
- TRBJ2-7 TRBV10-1 CASAGGTYEQYF TGCGCCAGCGCTGGCGGAACCTACGAGCAGTACTTC
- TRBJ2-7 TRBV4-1 CASSKGAYGYDSYEQYF TGCGCCAGCAGCAAAGGGGCCTATGGGTATGACTCCTACGAGCAGTACTTC
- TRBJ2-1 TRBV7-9 CASSLDSYNEQFF TGTGCCAGCAGCTTGGACAGCTACAATGAGCAGTTCTTC
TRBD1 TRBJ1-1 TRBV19 CASTRDTGGTEAFF TGTGCCAGTACTAGAGATACAGGGGGGACTGAAGCTTTCTTT
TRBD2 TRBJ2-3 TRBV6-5 CASSYSGSGGPDTQYF TGTGCCAGCAGTTACTCGGGTAGCGGGGGACCAGATACGCAGTATTTT
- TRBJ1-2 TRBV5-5 CASSLAGDGYTF TGTGCCAGCAGCTTGGCGGGGGATGGCTACACCTTC
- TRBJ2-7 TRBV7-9 CASSPRDRAYEQYF TGTGCCAGCAGCCCGCGGGACCGAGCCTACGAGCAGTACTTC
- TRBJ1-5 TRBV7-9 CASSRGNSNQPQHF TGTGCCAGCAGCAGAGGGAATAGCAATCAGCCCCAGCATTTT
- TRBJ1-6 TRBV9 CASSVVGGPNSPLHF TGTGCCAGCAGCGTAGTGGGGGGGCCTAATTCACCCCTCCACTTT
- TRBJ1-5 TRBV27 CASLRRGNSNQPQHF TGTGCCAGCCTCCGAAGAGGGAATAGCAATCAGCCCCAGCATTTT
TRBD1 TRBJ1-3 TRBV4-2 CASSQAPAGGSGNTIYF TGTGCCAGCAGCCAAGCTCCGGCAGGGGGCTCTGGAAACACCATATATTTT
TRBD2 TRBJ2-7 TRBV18 CASSPNRLAAISYEQYF TGTGCCAGCTCACCCAACAGACTAGCGGCGATCTCCTACGAGCAGTACTTC
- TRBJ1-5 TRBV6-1 CASSEWQGAQPQHF TGTGCCAGCAGTGAATGGCAGGGTGCTCAGCCCCAGCATTTT
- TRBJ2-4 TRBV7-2 CASSFDSIGIQYF TGTGCCAGCAGCTTCGACAGTATAGGCATTCAGTACTTC
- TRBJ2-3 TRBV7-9 CASSLGQTGTDTQYF TGTGCCAGCAGCTTAGGACAGACTGGCACAGATACGCAGTATTTT
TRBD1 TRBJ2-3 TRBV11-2 CASSYSGGRSTDTQYF TGTGCCAGCAGCTACTCAGGGGGCCGTAGCACAGATACGCAGTATTTT
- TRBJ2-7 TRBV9 CASSVGQGPGEQYF TGTGCCAGCAGCGTAGGGCAGGGGCCCGGCGAGCAGTACTTC
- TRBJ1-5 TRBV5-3 CARSPYNSNQPQHF TGTGCCAGAAGCCCCTATAATAGCAATCAGCCCCAGCATTTT
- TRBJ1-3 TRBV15 CATSRDWAVGALNSGNTIYF TGTGCCACCAGCAGAGATTGGGCAGTAGGGGCCTTAAACTCTGGAAACACCATATATTTT
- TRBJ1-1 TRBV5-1 CASSLRVNTEAFF TGCGCCAGCAGCTTAAGAGTGAACACTGAAGCTTTCTTT
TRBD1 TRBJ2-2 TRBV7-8 CASRYNRDSNTGELFF TGTGCCAGCAGGTACAACCGGGACAGCAACACCGGGGAGCTGTTTTTT
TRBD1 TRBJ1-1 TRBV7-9 CASSLDRARNTEAFF TGTGCCAGCAGCCTGGACAGGGCTAGGAACACTGAAGCTTTCTTT
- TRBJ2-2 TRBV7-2 CASSNRGELFF TGTGCCAGCAGTAATCGCGGGGAGCTGTTTTTT
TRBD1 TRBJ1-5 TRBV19 CASSTRQGGLNQPQHF TGTGCCAGTAGTACCCGACAGGGGGGTCTCAATCAGCCCCAGCATTTT
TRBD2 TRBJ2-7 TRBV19 CASSHFLAGSYEQYF TGTGCCAGTAGTCATTTCCTAGCGGGCTCCTACGAGCAGTACTTC
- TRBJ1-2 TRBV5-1 CASSLDYYGYTF TGCGCCAGCAGCTTGGACTACTATGGCTACACCTTC
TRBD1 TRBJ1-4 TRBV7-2 CASSLDRATNEKLFF TGTGCCAGCAGCCTGGACAGGGCAACTAATGAAAAACTGTTTTTT
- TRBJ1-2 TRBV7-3 CASSSAVGYTF TGTGCCAGCAGCTCGGCGGTTGGCTACACCTTC
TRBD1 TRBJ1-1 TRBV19 CASNFQGASWYTEAFF TGTGCCAGTAATTTCCAGGGGGCGTCGTGGTACACTGAAGCTTTCTTT
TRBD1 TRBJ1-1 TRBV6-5 CASSYPYRGETFF TGTGCCAGCAGTTACCCCTACAGGGGGGAGACTTTCTTT
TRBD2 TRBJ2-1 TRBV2 CASSALSGGLSNEQFF TGTGCCAGCAGTGCCCTTAGCGGGGGGCTTTCCAATGAGCAGTTCTTC
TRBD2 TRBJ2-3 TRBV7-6 CASSLTSGGRGTDTQYF TGTGCCAGCAGCTTAACTAGCGGGGGGCGTGGCACAGATACGCAGTATTTT
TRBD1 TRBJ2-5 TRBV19 CASSPAWDSQETQYF TGTGCCAGTAGTCCCGCATGGGACAGCCAAGAGACCCAGTACTTC
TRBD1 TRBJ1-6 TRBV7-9 CASSLWDRNSPLHF TGTGCCAGCAGCTTATGGGACAGAAATTCACCCCTCCACTTT
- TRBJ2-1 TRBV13 CASSSRGPEQFF TGTGCCAGCAGCTCCCGGGGTCCTGAGCAGTTCTTC
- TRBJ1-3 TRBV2 CASSEALWGGTIYF TGTGCCAGCAGTGAAGCGCTATGGGGGGGGACCATATATTTT
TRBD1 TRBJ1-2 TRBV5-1 CASSAQTGAYYGYTF TGCGCCAGCAGCGCTCAGACAGGGGCCTACTATGGCTACACCTTC
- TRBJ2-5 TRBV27 CASGPWGGATKTQYF TGTGCCAGCGGCCCCTGGGGGGGGGCTACCAAGACCCAGTACTTC
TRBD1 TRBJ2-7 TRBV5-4 CASWSGQGDEQYF TGTGCCAGCTGGAGTGGACAGGGGGACGAGCAGTACTTC